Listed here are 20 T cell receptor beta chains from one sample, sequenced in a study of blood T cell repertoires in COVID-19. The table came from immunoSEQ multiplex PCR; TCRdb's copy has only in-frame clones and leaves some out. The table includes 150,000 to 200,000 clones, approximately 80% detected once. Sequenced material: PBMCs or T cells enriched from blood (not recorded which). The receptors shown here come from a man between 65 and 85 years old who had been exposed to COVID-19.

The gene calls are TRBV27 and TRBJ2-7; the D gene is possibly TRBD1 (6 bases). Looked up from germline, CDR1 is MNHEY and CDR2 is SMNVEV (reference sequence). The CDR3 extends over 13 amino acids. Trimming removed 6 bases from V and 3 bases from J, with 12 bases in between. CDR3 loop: CASRKQGHYEQYF. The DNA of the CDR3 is TGTGCCAGCAGGAAACAGGGACACTACGAGCAGTACTTC.

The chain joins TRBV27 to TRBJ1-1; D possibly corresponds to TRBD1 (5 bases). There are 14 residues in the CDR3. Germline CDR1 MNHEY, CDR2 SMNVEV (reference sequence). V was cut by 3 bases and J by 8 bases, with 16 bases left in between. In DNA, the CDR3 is TGTGCCAGCAGTTTTGGAGGCGGGGCAGTGGAAGCTTTCTTT. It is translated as CASSFGGGAVEAFF.

This CDR3 reads CASSLRGQGAPYYGYTF. CDR3 coding DNA: TGCGCCAGCAGCCTAAGGGGACAGGGGGCTCCGTACTATGGCTACACCTTC. This rearrangement joins TRBV5-1 to TRBJ1-2, with 12 bases matching TRBD1. CDR1 SGHRS and CDR2 YFSETQ come from the germline V gene. This CDR3 has 17 residues. V trimming: 4 bases; J trimming: 3 bases; junction bases outside the gene matches: 10.

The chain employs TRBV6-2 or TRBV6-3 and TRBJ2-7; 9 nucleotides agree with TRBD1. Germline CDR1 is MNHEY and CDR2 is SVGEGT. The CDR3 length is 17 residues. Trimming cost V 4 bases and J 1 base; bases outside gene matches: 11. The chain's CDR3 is CASSSPGQGVRSYEQYF. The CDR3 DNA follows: TGTGCCAGCAGTTCTCCGGGACAGGGCGTGCGGTCCTACGAGCAGTACTTC.

The CDR3 protein is CASKPGQWRETQYF. The CDR3 DNA follows: TGTGCCAGCAAACCGGGACAGTGGAGGGAGACCCAGTACTTC. V is TRBV2 and J is TRBJ2-5; TRBD1 agrees at 7 bases. From germline, CDR1 is SNHLY and CDR2 FYNNEI. The length of the CDR3 is 14 residues. J gave up 5 bases and V 7 bases, and 10 bases lay outside the gene matches.

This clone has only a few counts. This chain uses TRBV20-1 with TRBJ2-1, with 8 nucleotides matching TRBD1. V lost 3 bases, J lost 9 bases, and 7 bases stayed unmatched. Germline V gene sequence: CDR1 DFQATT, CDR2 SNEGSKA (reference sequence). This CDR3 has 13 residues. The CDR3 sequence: CSASVQGGGEQFF. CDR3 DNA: TGCAGTGCTAGTGTACAGGGGGGAGGTGAGCAGTTCTTC.

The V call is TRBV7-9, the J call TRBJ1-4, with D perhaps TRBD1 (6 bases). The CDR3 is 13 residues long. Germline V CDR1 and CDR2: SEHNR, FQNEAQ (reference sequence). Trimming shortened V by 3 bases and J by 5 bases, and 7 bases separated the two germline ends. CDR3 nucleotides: TGTGCCAGCAGCTTCGACAGGAATGAAAAACTGTTTTTT. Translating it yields CASSFDRNEKLFF.

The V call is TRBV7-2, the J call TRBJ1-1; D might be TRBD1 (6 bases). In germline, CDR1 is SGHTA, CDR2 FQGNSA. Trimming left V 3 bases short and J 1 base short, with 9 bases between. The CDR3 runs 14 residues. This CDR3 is CASSFQQGNTEAFF. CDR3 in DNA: TGTGCCAGCAGCTTTCAACAGGGGAACACTGAAGCTTTCTTT.

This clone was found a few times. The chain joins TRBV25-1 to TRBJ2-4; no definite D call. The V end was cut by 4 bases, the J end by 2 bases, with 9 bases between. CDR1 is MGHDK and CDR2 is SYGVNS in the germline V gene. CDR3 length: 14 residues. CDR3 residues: CASSGAGTKNIQYF. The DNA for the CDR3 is TGTGCCAGCAGTGGGGCCGGAACCAAAAACATTCAGTACTTC.

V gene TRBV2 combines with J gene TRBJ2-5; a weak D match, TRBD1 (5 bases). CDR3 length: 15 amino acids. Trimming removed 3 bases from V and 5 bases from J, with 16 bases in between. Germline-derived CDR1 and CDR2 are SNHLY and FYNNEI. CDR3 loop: CASSDETALGETQYF. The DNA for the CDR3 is TGTGCCAGCAGTGACGAGACAGCCCTTGGGGAGACCCAGTACTTC.

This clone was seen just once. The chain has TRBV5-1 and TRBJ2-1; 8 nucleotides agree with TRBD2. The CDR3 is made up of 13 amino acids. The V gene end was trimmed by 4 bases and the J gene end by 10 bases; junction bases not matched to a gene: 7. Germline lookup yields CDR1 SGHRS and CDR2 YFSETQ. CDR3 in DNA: TGCGCCAGCAGCGGCCCGGGCGGGGGGGAGCAGTTCTTC. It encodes CASSGPGGGEQFF.

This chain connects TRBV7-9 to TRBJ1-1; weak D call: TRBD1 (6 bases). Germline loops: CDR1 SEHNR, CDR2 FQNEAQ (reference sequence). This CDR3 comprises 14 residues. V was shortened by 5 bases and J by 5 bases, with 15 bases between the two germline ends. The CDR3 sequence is CASSPGESWTEAFF. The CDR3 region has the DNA TGTGCCAGCAGCCCAGGGGAAAGTTGGACTGAAGCTTTCTTT.

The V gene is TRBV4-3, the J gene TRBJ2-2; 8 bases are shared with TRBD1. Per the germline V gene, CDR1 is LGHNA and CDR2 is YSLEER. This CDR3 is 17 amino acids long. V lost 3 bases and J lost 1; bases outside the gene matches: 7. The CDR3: CASSHRQGLLNTGELFF. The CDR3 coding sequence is TGCGCCAGCAGCCATCGACAGGGGCTCCTGAACACCGGGGAGCTGTTTTTT.

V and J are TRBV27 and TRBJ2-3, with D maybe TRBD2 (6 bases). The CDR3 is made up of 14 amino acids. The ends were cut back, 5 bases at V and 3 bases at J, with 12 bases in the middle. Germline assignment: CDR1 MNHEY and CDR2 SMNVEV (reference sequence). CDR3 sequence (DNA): TGTGCCAGCAGTCCGGGACTGACTACAGATACGCAGTATTTT. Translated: CASSPGLTTDTQYF.

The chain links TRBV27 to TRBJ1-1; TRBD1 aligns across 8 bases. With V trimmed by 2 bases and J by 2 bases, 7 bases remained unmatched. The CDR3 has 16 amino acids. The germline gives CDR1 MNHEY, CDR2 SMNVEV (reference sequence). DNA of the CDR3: TGTGCCAGCAGTTTACTCGGACAGGGACATAACACTGAAGCTTTCTTT. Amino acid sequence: CASSLLGQGHNTEAFF.

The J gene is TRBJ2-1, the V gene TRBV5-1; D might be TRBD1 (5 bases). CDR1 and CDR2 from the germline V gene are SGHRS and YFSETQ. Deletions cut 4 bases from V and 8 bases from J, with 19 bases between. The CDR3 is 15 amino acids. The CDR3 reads CASSVVGDRVDEQFF. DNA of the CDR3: TGCGCCAGCAGCGTGGTAGGGGATCGGGTCGATGAGCAGTTCTTC.

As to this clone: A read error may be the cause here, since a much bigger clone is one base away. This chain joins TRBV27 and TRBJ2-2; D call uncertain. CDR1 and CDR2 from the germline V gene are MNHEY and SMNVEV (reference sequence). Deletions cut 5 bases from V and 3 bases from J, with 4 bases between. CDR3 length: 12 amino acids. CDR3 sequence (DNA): TGTGCCAGCAGTCTACACACCGGGGAGCTGTTTTTT. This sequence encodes CASSLHTGELFF.

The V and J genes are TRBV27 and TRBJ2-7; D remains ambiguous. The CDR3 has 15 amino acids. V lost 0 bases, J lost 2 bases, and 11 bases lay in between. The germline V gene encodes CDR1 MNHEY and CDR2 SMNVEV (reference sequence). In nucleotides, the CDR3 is TGTGCCAGCAGTTTATCGGGCTGGCGAACCTACGAGCAGTACTTC. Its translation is CASSLSGWRTYEQYF.

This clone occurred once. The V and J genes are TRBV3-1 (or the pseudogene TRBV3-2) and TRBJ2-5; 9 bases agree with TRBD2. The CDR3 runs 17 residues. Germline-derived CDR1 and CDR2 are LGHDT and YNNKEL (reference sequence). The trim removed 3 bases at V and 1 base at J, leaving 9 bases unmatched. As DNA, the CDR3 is TGTGCCAGCAGCCAGGGGTTGGCGGGGGGGTCCCAAGAGACCCAGTACTTC. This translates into CASSQGLAGGSQETQYF.

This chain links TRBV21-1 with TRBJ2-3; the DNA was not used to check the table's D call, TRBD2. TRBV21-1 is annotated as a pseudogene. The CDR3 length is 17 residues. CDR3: CASSSLPLAGSTDTQYF. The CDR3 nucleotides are TGTGCCAGCAGCTCACTTCCACTAGCGGGGAGCACAGATACGCAGTATTTT.